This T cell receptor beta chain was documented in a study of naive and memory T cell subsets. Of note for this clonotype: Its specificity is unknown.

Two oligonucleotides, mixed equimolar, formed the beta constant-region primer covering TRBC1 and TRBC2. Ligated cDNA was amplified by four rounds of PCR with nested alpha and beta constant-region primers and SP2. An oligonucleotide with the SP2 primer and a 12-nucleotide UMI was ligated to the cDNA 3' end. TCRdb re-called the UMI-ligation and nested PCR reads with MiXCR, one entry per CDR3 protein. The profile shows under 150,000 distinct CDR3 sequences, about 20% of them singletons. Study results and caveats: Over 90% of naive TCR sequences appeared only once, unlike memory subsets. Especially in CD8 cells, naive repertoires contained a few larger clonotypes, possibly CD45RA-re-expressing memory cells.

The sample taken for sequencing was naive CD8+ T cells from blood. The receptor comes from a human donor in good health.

The CDR3 DNA reads as TGTGCCAGCAGCTTAGCGGGGGGGCGCGGCACTGAAGCTTTCTTT. Its translation is CASSLAGGRGTEAFF. This rearrangement joins TRBV7-6 to TRBJ1-1; tentative D call: TRBD1 (6 bases). Germline V gene sequence: CDR1 SGHVS, CDR2 FNYEAQ. Trimming pared 0 bases from V and 4 bases from J, leaving 12 bases between. The CDR3 consists of 15 residues.